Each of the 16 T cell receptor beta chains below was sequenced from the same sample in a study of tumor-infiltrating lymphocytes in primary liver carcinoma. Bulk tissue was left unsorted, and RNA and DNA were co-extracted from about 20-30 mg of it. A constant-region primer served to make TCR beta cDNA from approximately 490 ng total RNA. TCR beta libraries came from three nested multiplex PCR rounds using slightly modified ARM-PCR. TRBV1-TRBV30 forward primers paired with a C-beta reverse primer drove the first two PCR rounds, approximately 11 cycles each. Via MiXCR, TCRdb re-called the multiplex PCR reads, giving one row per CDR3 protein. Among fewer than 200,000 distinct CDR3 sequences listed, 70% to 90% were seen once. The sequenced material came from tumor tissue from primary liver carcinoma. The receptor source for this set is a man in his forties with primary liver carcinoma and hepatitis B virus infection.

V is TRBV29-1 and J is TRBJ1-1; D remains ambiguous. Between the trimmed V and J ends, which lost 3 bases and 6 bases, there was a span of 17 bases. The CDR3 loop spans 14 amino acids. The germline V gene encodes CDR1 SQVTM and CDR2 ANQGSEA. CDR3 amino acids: CSVDKRRLISEAFF. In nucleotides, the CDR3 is TGCAGCGTTGATAAACGTCGGCTAATTTCTGAAGCTTTCTTT.

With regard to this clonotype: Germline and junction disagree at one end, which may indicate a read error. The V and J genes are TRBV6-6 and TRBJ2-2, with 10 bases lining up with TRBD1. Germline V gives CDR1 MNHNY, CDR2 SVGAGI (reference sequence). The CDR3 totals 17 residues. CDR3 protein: CASSYSRQGAGTGELFF. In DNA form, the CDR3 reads TGTGCCAGTAGTTACTCGAGACAGGGGGCGGGGACCGGGGAGCTGTTTTTT.

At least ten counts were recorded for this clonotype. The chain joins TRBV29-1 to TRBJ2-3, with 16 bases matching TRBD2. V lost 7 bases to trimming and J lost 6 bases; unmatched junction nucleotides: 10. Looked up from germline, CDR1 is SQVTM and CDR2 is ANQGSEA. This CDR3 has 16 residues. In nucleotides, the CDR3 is TGCAGCGCACCCGGGACTAGCGGGAGGGTTATCGATACGCAGTATTTT. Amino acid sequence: CSAPGTSGRVIDTQYF.

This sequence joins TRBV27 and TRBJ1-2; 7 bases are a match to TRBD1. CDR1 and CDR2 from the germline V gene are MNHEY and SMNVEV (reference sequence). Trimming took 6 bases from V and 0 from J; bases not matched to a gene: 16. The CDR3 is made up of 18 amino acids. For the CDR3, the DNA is TGTGCCAGCAGCAAAGGGACAGACTTCAGATTGGCTAACTATGGCTACACCTTC. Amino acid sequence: CASSKGTDFRLANYGYTF.

The CDR3 protein is CASSPEGPNKQFF. DNA for the CDR3: TGTGCCAGCAGTCCGGAAGGGCCGAATAAGCAGTTCTTC. The genes are TRBV11-1 and TRBJ2-1; D gene uncertain. Germline loops: CDR1 SGHAT, CDR2 FQDESV (reference sequence). V was pared by 6 bases and J by 11 bases, with 17 bases between. CDR3 length: 13 amino acids.

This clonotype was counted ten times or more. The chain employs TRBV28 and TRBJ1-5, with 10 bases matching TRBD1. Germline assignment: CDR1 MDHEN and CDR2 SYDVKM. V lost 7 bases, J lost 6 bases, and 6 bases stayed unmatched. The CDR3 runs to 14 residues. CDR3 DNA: TGTGCCAGCAAAAGACAGGGGGCGACTCAGCCCCAGCATTTT. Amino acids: CASKRQGATQPQHF.

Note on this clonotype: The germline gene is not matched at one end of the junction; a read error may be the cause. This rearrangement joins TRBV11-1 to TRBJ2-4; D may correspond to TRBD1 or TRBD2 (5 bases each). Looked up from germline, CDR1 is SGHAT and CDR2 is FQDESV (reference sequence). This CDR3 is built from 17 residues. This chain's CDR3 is CVSSFPGARATKNIRYF. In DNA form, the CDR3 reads TGTGTCAGCAGCTTTCCCGGGGCTAGGGCGACCAAAAACATTCGGTACTTC.

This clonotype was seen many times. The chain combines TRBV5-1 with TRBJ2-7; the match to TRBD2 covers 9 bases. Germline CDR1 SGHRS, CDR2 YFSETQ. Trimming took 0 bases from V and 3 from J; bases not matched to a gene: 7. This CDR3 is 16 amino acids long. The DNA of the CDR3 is TGCGCCAGCAGCTTGGCCGGAGCGGGAGGCCTCTACGAGCAGTACTTC. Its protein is CASSLAGAGGLYEQYF.

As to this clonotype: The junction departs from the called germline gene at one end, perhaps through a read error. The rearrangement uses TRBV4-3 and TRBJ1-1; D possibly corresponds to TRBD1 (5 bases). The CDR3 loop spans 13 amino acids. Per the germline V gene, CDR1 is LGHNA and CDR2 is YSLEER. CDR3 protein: CASNQGENTEAFF. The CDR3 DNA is TGCGCCAGCAACCAAGGGGAGAACACTGAAGCTTTCTTT.

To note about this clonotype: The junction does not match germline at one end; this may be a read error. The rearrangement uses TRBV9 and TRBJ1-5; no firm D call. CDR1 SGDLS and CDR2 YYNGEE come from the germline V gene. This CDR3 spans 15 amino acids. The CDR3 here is CASSVGGYSIQPQHF. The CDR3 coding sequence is TGCGCCAGCAGCGTAGGAGGGTATAGCATTCAGCCCCAGCATTTT.

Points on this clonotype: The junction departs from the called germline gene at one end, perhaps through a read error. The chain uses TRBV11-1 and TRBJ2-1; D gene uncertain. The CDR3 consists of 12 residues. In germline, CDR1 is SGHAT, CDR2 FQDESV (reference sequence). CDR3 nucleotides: TGTGCCAGCAGCGAGGTAATGGGTAAGCAGTTATTT. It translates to CASSEVMGKQLF.

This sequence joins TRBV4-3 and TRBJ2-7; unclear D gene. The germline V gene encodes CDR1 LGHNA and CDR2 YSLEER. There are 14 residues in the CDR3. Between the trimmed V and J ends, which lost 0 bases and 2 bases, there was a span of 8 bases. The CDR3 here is CASSQDRTTYEQYF. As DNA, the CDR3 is TGCGCCAGCAGCCAAGATCGAACAACCTACGAGCAGTACTTC.

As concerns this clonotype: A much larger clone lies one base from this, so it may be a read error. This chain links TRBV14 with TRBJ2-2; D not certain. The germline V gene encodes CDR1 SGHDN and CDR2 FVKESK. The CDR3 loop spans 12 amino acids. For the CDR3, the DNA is TGTGTCAGCAGTCCGACCTACGGGGAGCTGTTTTTT. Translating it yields CVSSPTYGELFF.

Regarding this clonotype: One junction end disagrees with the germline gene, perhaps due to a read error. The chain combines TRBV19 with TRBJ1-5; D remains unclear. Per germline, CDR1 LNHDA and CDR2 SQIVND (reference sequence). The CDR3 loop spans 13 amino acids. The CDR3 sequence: CANSEAANQPQQF. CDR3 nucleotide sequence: TGTGCCAATAGTGAGGCAGCTAATCAGCCCCAGCAATTT.

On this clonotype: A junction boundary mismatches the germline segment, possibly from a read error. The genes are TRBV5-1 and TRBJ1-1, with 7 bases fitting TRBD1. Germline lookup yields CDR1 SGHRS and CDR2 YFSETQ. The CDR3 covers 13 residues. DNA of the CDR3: TGCACCAGCAGCTTCGGACAGGACACTGAAGCTTTCTTT. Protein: CTSSFGQDTEAFF.

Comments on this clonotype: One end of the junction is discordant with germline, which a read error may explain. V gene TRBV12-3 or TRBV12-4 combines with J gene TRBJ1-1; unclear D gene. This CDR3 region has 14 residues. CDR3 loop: CASSSADRSSEAFF. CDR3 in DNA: TGTGCCAGCAGTTCGGCAGATAGGAGCTCTGAGGCTTTCTTT.